This note documents a single T cell receptor (beta chain) sequence. This clone has a single count. Its antigen specificity is not known. No per-base quality is available; no much larger clone lies one base away. The time point label here, explained by the study, means: pretreatment peripheral blood. The cohort comprised 25 to 35 patients with locally advanced or metastatic urothelial carcinoma treated at Memorial Sloan Kettering on a trial protocol. Peripheral blood mononuclear cells were collected pretreatment and during treatment, with between 1 and 8 total time points obtained per patient. The Qiagen DNeasy Blood extraction kit was used to purify genomic DNA from total PBMCs and tumor samples. PBMCs were collected pretreatment and during treatment and were isolated and stored as previously described. This specimen comes from a study of PD-L1 blockade in urothelial cancer (dated by TCRdb to 2016 to 2017). A note on the overall study: All patients started therapy in about 2014 and received atezolizumab 1,200 mg intravenously every 3 weeks. Twenty-five of 29 patients were identified as males with urothelial cancer of bladder origin, and a prior smoking history was reported by 18 of 29 patients. An ECOG performance status of 0 or 1 was recorded for the patients, and 0 to 3 prior chemotherapy regimens had been received by the patients. Blood samples were analyzed at two time points: 3 weeks after treatment start (second dose) and 6 weeks after treatment start. Blood samples yielded a median of roughly 140,000 T cells and approximately 83,000 unique TCRs, with median clonality approximately 0.08. An exploratory multi-omic analysis was conducted of the somatic, immune and clinical correlates of response to PD-L1 blockade with atezolizumab in urothelial cancer. Pretreatment tumor samples, along with matched peripheral blood serially collected before and after atezolizumab treatment, were subjected to TCR sequencing. Durable clinical benefit meant progression-free survival longer than 6 months, and TCR features were also tested against progression-free and overall survival. In the same patients, whole exome sequencing and RNA sequencing of pretreatment tumors were performed in addition to TCR sequencing. Fewer than ten patients reached durable clinical benefit, while 20 patients did not. Around 30 patients had pretreatment blood TCR-seq, some 24 had at least one posttreatment blood collection, and some 24 had tumor TCR-seq. Study-wide conclusions, independent of this receptor: Greater expansion of tumor-associated TCR clones in peripheral blood 3 weeks after the start of treatment was observed in patients with durable benefit (n of about 20, p = 0.022). Improved progression-free and overall survival was associated with having pretreatment peripheral blood TCR clonality below the median. Because the sample size was small (n of about 30) and many exploratory analyses were performed, the results are intended to be hypothesis-generating.

Synthetic TCR analog templates were spiked into each PCR so that absolute template abundance could be estimated from read counts. TCRbeta CDR3 regions were amplified from genomic DNA with bias-controlled V and J gene primers using the immunoSEQ assay. Sequencing of rearranged TCRbeta segments was done at approximately 20X coverage. Per the source publication's procedure: Sequencing errors were corrected by clustering and CDR3s were annotated against IMGT to assign V, D and J genes. Downstream analyses used only productive TCRbeta rearrangements and left out out-of-frame or stop-codon sequences. Clonality was computed as one minus Shannon entropy normalized by the log of the number of unique productive sequences. Clones differing between time points or between blood and tumor were identified using Fisher's exact test with Benjamini-Hochberg correction, with an adjusted p below 0.01 applied as the threshold. TCRdb re-hosts the immuneACCESS table, in-frame sequences only. Its copies lack some clones; in the studies checked, an unresolved V gene accounts for under half of them, and the cause for the rest is not known. The V and J calls and clone size were taken over from that table, and D and trimming were inferred from the DNA. A total of around 130,000 clones appear in this sample, about four fifths of them only once. Of the sample, 2.5% to 3.5% is held by the ten largest clones.

Sequences were derived from PBMCs, sampled around atezolizumab (anti-PD-L1) treatment. The origin of this receptor is a middle-aged man with urothelial cancer.

This receptor carries the CDR3 CASSQQDRGNTIYF. The nucleotide sequence is TGTGCCAGCAGCCAACAGGACAGAGGAAACACCATATATTTT. This chain joins TRBV4-2 to TRBJ1-3; TRBD1 is a possible D gene, resting on 6 matching bases. Based on the germline V gene, the CDR1 and CDR2 sequences are LGHNA and YNFKEQ. Relative to germline, V is 2 bases shorter and J is 4 bases shorter, with 9 bases between their ends. Counted from cysteine to phenylalanine, this CDR3 has 14 amino acids. The retained sequence is limited to the CDR3, 42 bases, with the frame set at the first base.